This T cell receptor (beta chain) was sequenced in a study of blood T cell repertoires in COVID-19. Overall study context: Acute and convalescent COVID-19 specimens originated in the United States, Italy and Spain. Sample material is recorded as cDNA or gDNA derived from T cells, B-cell-depleted T cells, or PBMCs.

The CDR3 spans 14 residues. Germline V gives CDR1 MNHNY, CDR2 SVGAGI (reference sequence). As handled by the study authors: From reference gene primer amplification, estimates of nucleated cell counts were derived. Clones were read by immunoSEQ multiplex PCR, and TCRdb kept only the in-frame ones, dropping some. The DNA gave D and trimming, while V, J and clone size come from that table. The sample yields 85,000 to 100,000 clones, approximately 90% seen once. Material for sequencing was peripheral blood. This sequence originates from a man aged 55 to 70 with acute or convalescent COVID-19. J is TRBJ1-3 and V is TRBV6-6, with D perhaps matching TRBD1 (5 bases). CDR3 coding DNA: TGTGCAGACTGGAGGGGCTCCTCTGGAAACACCATATATTTT. It yields the protein CADWRGSSGNTIYF.